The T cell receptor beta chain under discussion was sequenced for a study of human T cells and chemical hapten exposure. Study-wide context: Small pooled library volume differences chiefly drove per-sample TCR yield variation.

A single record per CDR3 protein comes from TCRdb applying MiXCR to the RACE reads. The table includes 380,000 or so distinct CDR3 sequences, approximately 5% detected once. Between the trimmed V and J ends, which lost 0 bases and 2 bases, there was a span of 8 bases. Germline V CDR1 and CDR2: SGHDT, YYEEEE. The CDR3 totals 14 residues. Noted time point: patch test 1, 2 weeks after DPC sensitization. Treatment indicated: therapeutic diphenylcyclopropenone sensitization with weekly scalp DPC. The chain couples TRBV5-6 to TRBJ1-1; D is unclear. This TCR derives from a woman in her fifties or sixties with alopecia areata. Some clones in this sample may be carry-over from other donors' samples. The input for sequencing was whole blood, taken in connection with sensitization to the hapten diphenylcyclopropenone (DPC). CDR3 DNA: TGTGCCAGCAGCTTGGTCCACAAAAACACTGAAGCTTTCTTT. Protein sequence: CASSLVHKNTEAFF.